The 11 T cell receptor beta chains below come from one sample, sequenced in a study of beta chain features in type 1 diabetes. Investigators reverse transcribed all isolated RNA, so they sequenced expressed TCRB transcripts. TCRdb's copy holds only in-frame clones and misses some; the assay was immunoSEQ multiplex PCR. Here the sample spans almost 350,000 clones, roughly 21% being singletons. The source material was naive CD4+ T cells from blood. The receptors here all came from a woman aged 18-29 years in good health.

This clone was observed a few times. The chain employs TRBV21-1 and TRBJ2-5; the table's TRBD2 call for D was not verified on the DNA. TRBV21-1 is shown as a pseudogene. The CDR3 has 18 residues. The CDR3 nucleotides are TGTGCCAGCAGCAAAGTTCTATGCGGGGGGGCCCTCAAAGAGACCCAGTACTTC. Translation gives CASSKVLCGGALKETQYF.

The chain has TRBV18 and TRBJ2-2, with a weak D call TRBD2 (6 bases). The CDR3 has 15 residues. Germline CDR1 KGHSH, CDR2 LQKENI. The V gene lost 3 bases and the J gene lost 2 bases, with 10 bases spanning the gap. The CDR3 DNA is TGTGCCAGCTCACCCGACGGGAGTAACACCGGGGAGCTGTTTTTT. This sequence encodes CASSPDGSNTGELFF. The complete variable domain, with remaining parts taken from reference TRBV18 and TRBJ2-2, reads NAGVMQNPRHLVRRRGQEARLRCSPMKGHSHVYWYRQLPEEGLKFMVYLQKENIIDESGMPKERFSAEFPKEGPSILRIQQVVRGDSAAYFCASSPDGSNTGELFFGEGSRLTVL.

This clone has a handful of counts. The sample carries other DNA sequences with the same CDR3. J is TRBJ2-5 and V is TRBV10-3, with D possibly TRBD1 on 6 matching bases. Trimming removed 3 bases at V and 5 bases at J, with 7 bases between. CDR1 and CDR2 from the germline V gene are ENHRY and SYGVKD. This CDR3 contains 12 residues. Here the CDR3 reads CAISDRGETQYF. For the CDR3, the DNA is TGTGCCATCAGTGACAGGGGCGAGACCCAGTACTTC.

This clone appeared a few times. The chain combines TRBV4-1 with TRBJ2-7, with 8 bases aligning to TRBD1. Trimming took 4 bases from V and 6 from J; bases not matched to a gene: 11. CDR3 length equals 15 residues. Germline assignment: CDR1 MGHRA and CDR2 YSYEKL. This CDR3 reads CASSRPGQEVSEQYF. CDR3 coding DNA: TGCGCCAGCAGCCGGCCGGGACAGGAGGTCTCCGAGCAGTACTTC.

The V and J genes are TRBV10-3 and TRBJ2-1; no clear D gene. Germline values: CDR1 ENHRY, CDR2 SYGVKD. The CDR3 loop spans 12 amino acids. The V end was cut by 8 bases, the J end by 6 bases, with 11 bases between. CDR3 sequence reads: CAIRSFPNEQFF. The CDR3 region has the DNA TGTGCCATCCGTAGTTTCCCCAATGAGCAGTTCTTC.

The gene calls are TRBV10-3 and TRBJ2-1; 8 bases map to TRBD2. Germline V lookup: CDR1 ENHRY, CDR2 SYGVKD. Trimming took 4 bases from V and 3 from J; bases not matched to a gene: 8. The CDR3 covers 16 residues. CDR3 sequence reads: CAISASMAGGYNEQFF. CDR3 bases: TGTGCCATCAGTGCTTCCATGGCGGGAGGCTACAATGAGCAGTTCTTC.

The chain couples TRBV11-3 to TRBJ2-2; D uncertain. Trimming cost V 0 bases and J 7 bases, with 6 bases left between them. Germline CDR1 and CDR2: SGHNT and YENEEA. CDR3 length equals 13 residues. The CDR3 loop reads CASSLDQRGELFF. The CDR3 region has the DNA TGTGCCAGCAGCTTAGACCAGCGCGGGGAGCTGTTTTTT.

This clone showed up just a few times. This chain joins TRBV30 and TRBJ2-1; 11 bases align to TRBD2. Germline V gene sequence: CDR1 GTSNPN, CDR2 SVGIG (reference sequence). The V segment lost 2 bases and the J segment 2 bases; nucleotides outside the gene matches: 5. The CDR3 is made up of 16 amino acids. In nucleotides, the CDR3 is TGTGCCTGGAGTTCGTCACTAGCGGGAGCCTACAATGAGCAGTTCTTC. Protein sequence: CAWSSSLAGAYNEQFF.

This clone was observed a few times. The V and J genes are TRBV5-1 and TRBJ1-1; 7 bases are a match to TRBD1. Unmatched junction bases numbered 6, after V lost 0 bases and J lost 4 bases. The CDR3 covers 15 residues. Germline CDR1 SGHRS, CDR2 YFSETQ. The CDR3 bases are TGCGCCAGCAGCTTGGTTACGACAGGGAGCACTGAAGCTTTCTTT. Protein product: CASSLVTTGSTEAFF.

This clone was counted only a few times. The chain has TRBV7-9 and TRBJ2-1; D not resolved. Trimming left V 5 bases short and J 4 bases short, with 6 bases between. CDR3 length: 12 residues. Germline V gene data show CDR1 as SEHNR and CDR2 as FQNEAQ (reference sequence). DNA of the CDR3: TGTGCCAGCAGCCCGAGTTACAATGAGCAGTTCTTC. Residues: CASSPSYNEQFF.

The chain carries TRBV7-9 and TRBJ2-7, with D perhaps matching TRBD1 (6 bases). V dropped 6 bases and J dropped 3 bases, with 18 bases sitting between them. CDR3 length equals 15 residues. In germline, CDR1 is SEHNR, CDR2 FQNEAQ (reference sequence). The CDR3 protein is CASSQGQNPLYEQYF. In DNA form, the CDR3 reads TGTGCCAGCAGTCAAGGACAGAATCCCCTCTACGAGCAGTACTTC.